The 30 T cell receptor beta chains below all came from one sample that was sequenced in a study of blood T cell repertoires in COVID-19. Profiling relied on immunoSEQ multiplex PCR, and the TCRdb table lists in-frame clones only, not all of them. The sample contains 210,000 or so clones, about nine tenths of which appear only once. Sequenced: peripheral blood. The receptors originated from a woman aged 55-69 years with acute or convalescent COVID-19.

This chain links TRBV7-8 with TRBJ1-1; D call uncertain. Deletions cut 2 bases from V and 4 bases from J, with 14 bases between. CDR1 and CDR2 (germline): SGHVS, FQNEAQ. The CDR3 covers 15 residues. CDR3 DNA sequence: TGTGCCAGCAGCTTACCACTCGGGTTGGGCACTGAAGCTTTCTTT. It codes for CASSLPLGLGTEAFF.

The V and J genes are TRBV6-5 and TRBJ2-7, with D possibly being TRBD1 (6 bases). In germline, CDR1 is MNHEY, CDR2 SVGAGI. The CDR3 is made up of 16 amino acids. V was cut by 2 bases and J by 2 bases, with 16 bases left in between. The CDR3 DNA follows: TGTGCCAGCAGTTACCGGGACACCTATTCTACCTACGAGCAGTACTTC. It encodes CASSYRDTYSTYEQYF.

The rearrangement links TRBV27 to TRBJ1-1; 9 bases align to TRBD1. The germline gives CDR1 MNHEY, CDR2 SMNVEV (reference sequence). CDR3 size: 15 residues. The V gene end was trimmed by 5 bases and the J gene end by 8 bases; junction bases not matched to a gene: 12. The CDR3 loop reads CASSRTGTGRSEAFF. The CDR3, as DNA: TGTGCCAGCAGTAGAACCGGGACAGGGCGGTCAGAAGCTTTCTTT.

The rearrangement uses TRBV4-2 and TRBJ2-1; 7 bases map to TRBD2. The CDR3 totals 17 residues. Trimming took 2 bases from V and 8 from J; bases not matched to a gene: 15. Per germline, CDR1 LGHNA and CDR2 YNFKEQ. This CDR3 reads CASSQKPGTKALDEQFF. The CDR3 bases are TGTGCCAGCAGCCAAAAACCCGGGACTAAAGCGTTGGATGAGCAGTTCTTC.

In the case of this clone: Germline and junction disagree at one end, which may indicate a read error. The chain links TRBV2 to TRBJ2-7; no firm D call. Germline-derived CDR1 and CDR2 are SNHLY and FYNNEI. There are 14 residues in the CDR3. This CDR3 reads CASTYRSSSHEQYF. The CDR3 DNA reads as TGTGCCAGCACCTACCGGTCCTCCTCCCACGAGCAGTACTTC. Full variable domain (outside the CDR3, taken from reference TRBV2 and TRBJ2-7): EPEVTQTPSHQVTQMGQEVILRCVPISNHLYFYWYRQILGQKVEFLVSFYNNEISEKSEIFDDQFSVERPDGSNFTLKIRSTKLEDSAMYFCASTYRSSSHEQYFGPGTRLTVT.

In this sample, this clone turned up a few times. This sequence joins TRBV18 and TRBJ1-1, with D perhaps matching TRBD1 (6 bases). The CDR3 is 15 residues long. The germline CDR1 and CDR2 sequences are KGHSH and LQKENI. Trimming cost V 1 base and J 0 bases, with 9 bases left between them. In DNA form, the CDR3 reads TGTGCCAGCTCACCACTTGGACAGTTGAACACTGAAGCTTTCTTT. Its protein product is CASSPLGQLNTEAFF.

The chain joins TRBV7-9 to TRBJ1-1; 7 nucleotides match TRBD1. This CDR3 contains 15 residues. In germline, CDR1 is SEHNR, CDR2 FQNEAQ (reference sequence). Unmatched junction bases numbered 1, after V lost 0 bases and J lost 0 bases. The CDR3 region has the DNA TGTGCCAGCAGCTTAGCGGGACAGTTGAACACTGAAGCTTTCTTT. Translation: CASSLAGQLNTEAFF.

This chain links TRBV19 with TRBJ1-6; D might be TRBD1 (5 bases). V was clipped by 5 bases and J by 0 bases, with 14 bases between them. Germline-derived CDR1 and CDR2 are LNHDA and SQIVND (reference sequence). The CDR3 covers 17 residues. This CDR3 reads CASSPRQSSSYNSPLHF. The CDR3 region has the DNA TGTGCCAGTAGTCCCCGACAGTCGAGCTCCTATAATTCACCCCTCCACTTT.

The J gene is TRBJ2-2, the V gene TRBV2, with 9 nucleotides matching TRBD1. Germline V gene lookup returns CDR1 SNHLY and CDR2 FYNNEI. V lost 6 bases and J lost 0; bases outside the gene matches: 2. This CDR3 contains 15 residues. CDR3 DNA sequence: TGTGCCAGCAGAGGGACAGGGTCGAACACCGGGGAGCTGTTTTTT. Translating gives CASRGTGSNTGELFF.

The rearrangement joins TRBV5-1 to TRBJ2-2, with D unresolved. V was shortened by 0 bases and J by 8 bases, with 8 bases between the two germline ends. CDR1 is SGHRS, CDR2 YFSETQ, per germline. The CDR3 has 13 amino acids. CDR3 loop: CASSLAVAGELFF. The CDR3 nucleotides are TGCGCCAGCAGCTTGGCAGTAGCTGGGGAGCTGTTTTTT.

The chain joins TRBV6-2 or TRBV6-3 to TRBJ1-5; 9 bases agree with TRBD1. Germline V gene data show CDR1 as MNHEY and CDR2 as SVGEGT. V was pared by 2 bases and J by 7 bases, with 6 bases of the junction left unmatched. CDR3 length: 15 amino acids. The CDR3 is CASSYATGGAQPQHF. CDR3 DNA sequence: TGTGCCAGCAGTTACGCCACAGGGGGCGCACAGCCCCAGCATTTT.

The chain carries TRBV18 and TRBJ1-1; no clear D gene. In germline, CDR1 is KGHSH, CDR2 LQKENI. V was shortened by 7 bases and J by 4 bases, with 10 bases between the two germline ends. This CDR3 contains 12 residues. CDR3 in amino acids: CASFNWATEAFF. The CDR3 DNA reads as TGTGCCAGCTTTAACTGGGCCACTGAAGCTTTCTTT.

This chain connects TRBV2 to TRBJ2-7; a possible D gene is TRBD1 (5 bases). V lost 5 bases, J lost 2 bases, and 19 bases lay in between. This CDR3 has 16 amino acids. The germline CDR1 and CDR2 sequences are SNHLY and FYNNEI. The CDR3 nucleotides read TGTGCCAGCAGTAATAGTAGGACAACCACTACCTACGAGCAGTACTTC. Translated, it gives CASSNSRTTTTYEQYF.

This clone has a handful of counts. The chain is built from TRBV3-1 (or the pseudogene TRBV3-2) and TRBJ1-1, with 7 bases aligning to TRBD1. CDR3 size: 18 residues. Germline values: CDR1 LGHDT, CDR2 YNNKEL (reference sequence). The trim removed 2 bases at V and 1 base at J, leaving 13 bases unmatched. The CDR3 DNA follows: TGTGCCAGCAGCCAATCGGAGGGGGCGTTTATTAAGAACACTGAAGCTTTCTTT. Its protein is CASSQSEGAFIKNTEAFF.

This chain links TRBV18 with TRBJ1-5; TRBD1 might be the D (5 bases). In germline, CDR1 is KGHSH, CDR2 LQKENI. The CDR3 contains 16 residues. V shed 2 bases and J shed 4 bases, with 15 bases lying between them. The CDR3 nucleotides read TGTGCCAGCTCACCAGAGCAGGGTCGTACGAATCAGCCCCAGCATTTT. Amino acids: CASSPEQGRTNQPQHF.

V usage is TRBV28 and J usage is TRBJ1-5, with 8 positions matching TRBD1. The CDR3 is made up of 16 amino acids. Germline V gene sequence: CDR1 MDHEN, CDR2 SYDVKM. The V gene end was trimmed by 2 bases and the J gene end by 6 bases; junction bases not matched to a gene: 9. The CDR3 loop is CASSLGQGRAGQPQHF. CDR3 DNA sequence: TGTGCCAGCAGTTTAGGACAGGGTCGGGCTGGTCAGCCCCAGCATTTT.

The chain combines TRBV3-1 (or the pseudogene TRBV3-2) with TRBJ1-1; 11 nucleotides align to TRBD1. This CDR3 region has 14 residues. Trimming took 4 bases from V and 5 from J; bases not matched to a gene: 3. Germline loops: CDR1 LGHDT, CDR2 YNNKEL (reference sequence). This chain's CDR3 is CASSRGQGATEAFF. In DNA form, the CDR3 reads TGTGCCAGCAGCCGAGGACAGGGGGCTACTGAAGCTTTCTTT.

This sequence joins TRBV5-6 and TRBJ1-2, with 8 bases identical to TRBD1. The CDR3 is 14 amino acids. The junction had 6 bases not matched to a gene; V was cut back by 0 bases and J by 8 bases. CDR1 and CDR2 (germline): SGHDT, YYEEEE. The CDR3 sequence is CASSLDRGAGGYTF. The CDR3 DNA reads as TGTGCCAGCAGCTTGGACAGGGGGGCTGGAGGCTACACCTTC. The full variable domain, in which reference TRBV5-6 and TRBJ1-2 provide the parts outside the CDR3, is DAGVTQSPTHLIKTRGQQVTLRCSPKSGHDTVSWYQQALGQGPQFIFQYYEEEERQRGNFPDRFSGHQFPNYSSELNVNALLLGDSALYLCASSLDRGAGGYTFGSGTRLTVV.

The V call is TRBV6-5, the J call TRBJ1-2; weak D call: TRBD1 (6 bases). The CDR3 has 12 residues. Germline-derived CDR1 and CDR2 are MNHEY and SVGAGI. V lost 5 bases, J lost 6 bases, and 10 bases lay in between. The CDR3 DNA reads TGTGCCAGCAGTAATCGACAGGATGGCTACACCTTC. Protein: CASSNRQDGYTF.

The J gene is TRBJ2-3, the V gene TRBV6-6; TRBD2 matches 9 bases. Germline V gene data show CDR1 as MNHNY and CDR2 as SVGAGI (reference sequence). This CDR3 has 16 amino acids. V trimming: 7 bases; J trimming: 2 bases; junction bases outside the gene matches: 10. The CDR3 here is CASTDSRGGATDTQYF. The CDR3 DNA sequence: TGTGCCAGCACCGACTCCCGCGGGGGGGCCACAGATACGCAGTATTTT.

V is TRBV27 and J is TRBJ2-1; TRBD2 might be the D (7 bases). The CDR3 has 15 amino acids. Trimming pared 6 bases from V and 5 bases from J, leaving 17 bases between. Germline assignment: CDR1 MNHEY and CDR2 SMNVEV (reference sequence). The CDR3 region has the DNA TGTGCCAGCAGAACGGTGGGGGGGCTAAACAATGAGCAGTTCTTC. This translates into CASRTVGGLNNEQFF.

This chain joins TRBV3-1 (or the pseudogene TRBV3-2) and TRBJ1-1; a weak D match, TRBD1 (5 bases). V was cut by 1 base and J by 1 base, with 13 bases left in between. The CDR3 sequence is 16 residues long. Germline loops: CDR1 LGHDT, CDR2 YNNKEL (reference sequence). The CDR3 is CASSQGGRAANTEAFF. The CDR3 bases are TGTGCCAGCAGCCAAGGGGGGAGGGCTGCGAACACTGAAGCTTTCTTT.

The chain joins TRBV30 to TRBJ1-3; tentative D call: TRBD1 (6 bases). Germline-derived CDR1 and CDR2 are GTSNPN and SVGIG (reference sequence). Trimming took 3 bases from V and 4 from J, leaving 16 bases between them. The CDR3 is made up of 15 amino acids. The DNA of the CDR3 is TGTGCCTGGAGCCTCAAGGGGGTTTCAGGAAACACCATATATTTT. The encoded protein is CAWSLKGVSGNTIYF.

The chain couples TRBV10-3 to TRBJ1-1; TRBD1 agrees at 9 bases. Losses at the gene ends were 6 bases for V and 5 bases for J; bases not matched to a gene: 7. The CDR3 length is 14 residues. Germline V CDR1 and CDR2: ENHRY, SYGVKD. CDR3 sequence (DNA): TGTGCCATCAGCGCGGACAGGGGTGGGACTGAAGCTTTCTTT. The encoded protein is CAISADRGGTEAFF.

The V and J genes are TRBV10-1 and TRBJ2-7, with 8 nucleotides matching TRBD1. The germline CDR1 and CDR2 sequences are WNHNN and SYGVQD (reference sequence). After removal of 10 bases from V and 7 bases from J, the junction contained 6 bases not matched to a gene. This CDR3 spans 11 amino acids. CDR3 protein: CAISGGGEQYF. The CDR3 DNA reads TGCGCCATCTCAGGGGGCGGTGAGCAGTACTTC.

The rearrangement uses TRBV11-3 and TRBJ2-7, with D possibly being TRBD2 (6 bases). CDR3 length: 13 residues. V was pared by 2 bases and J by 5 bases, with 10 bases between. CDR1 is SGHNT and CDR2 is YENEEA in the germline V gene. CDR3 region: CASSLSWEDEQYF. The CDR3 DNA follows: TGTGCCAGCAGCTTATCATGGGAGGACGAGCAGTACTTC.

V gene TRBV30 combines with J gene TRBJ1-4, with D possibly being TRBD1 (6 bases). The germline V and J ends were trimmed by 5 bases and 8 bases, with 18 bases remaining between them. The CDR3 has 14 amino acids. Germline CDR1 reads GTSNPN; CDR2 reads SVGIG (reference sequence). In nucleotides, the CDR3 is TGTGCCTGGGGTAAGACAGGCTGGCGGGAAAAACTGTTTTTT. The encoded protein is CAWGKTGWREKLFF. Full variable domain (outside the CDR3, taken from reference TRBV30 and TRBJ1-4): SQTIHQWPATLVQPVGSPLSLECTVEGTSNPNLYWYRQAAGRGLQLLFYSVGIGQISSEVPQNLSASRPQDRQFILSSKKLLLSDSGFYLCAWGKTGWREKLFFGSGTQLSVL.

The chain couples TRBV24-1 to TRBJ2-1, with 8 bases aligning to TRBD1. The V gene's germline CDR1 is KGHDR and CDR2 SFDVKD. The CDR3 is 16 residues long. Unmatched junction bases numbered 7, after V lost 7 bases and J lost 0 bases. Here the CDR3 reads CATSSGQASSYNEQFF. CDR3 DNA sequence: TGTGCCACCAGCTCGGGACAGGCGAGCTCCTACAATGAGCAGTTCTTC.

On this clone: At one end the junction does not follow the germline gene, possibly because of a read error. The V gene is TRBV3-1 (or the pseudogene TRBV3-2), the J gene TRBJ2-7, with 12 nucleotides matching TRBD2. Germline CDR1 LGHDT, CDR2 YNNKEL (reference sequence). The CDR3 is 12 amino acids. The CDR3 DNA sequence: TGTGCCAGCAGCCGGACTAGCGGGGAATTGTGCTTC. Translated: CASSRTSGELCF.

V usage is TRBV7-3 and J usage is TRBJ1-5; no firm D call. V dropped 1 base and J dropped 3 bases, with 10 bases sitting between them. Per the germline V gene, CDR1 is SGHTA and CDR2 is FQGTGA. The CDR3 runs to 15 residues. The CDR3 DNA reads as TGTGCCAGCAGCTTAAGCCCCGGGAACAATCAGCCCCAGCATTTT. This translates into CASSLSPGNNQPQHF. The complete variable domain, with remaining parts taken from reference TRBV7-3 and TRBJ1-5, reads GAGVSQTPSNKVTEKGKYVELRCDPISGHTALYWYRQSLGQGPEFLIYFQGTGAADDSGLPNDRFFAVRPEGSVSTLKIQRTERGDSAVYLCASSLSPGNNQPQHFGDGTRLSIL.